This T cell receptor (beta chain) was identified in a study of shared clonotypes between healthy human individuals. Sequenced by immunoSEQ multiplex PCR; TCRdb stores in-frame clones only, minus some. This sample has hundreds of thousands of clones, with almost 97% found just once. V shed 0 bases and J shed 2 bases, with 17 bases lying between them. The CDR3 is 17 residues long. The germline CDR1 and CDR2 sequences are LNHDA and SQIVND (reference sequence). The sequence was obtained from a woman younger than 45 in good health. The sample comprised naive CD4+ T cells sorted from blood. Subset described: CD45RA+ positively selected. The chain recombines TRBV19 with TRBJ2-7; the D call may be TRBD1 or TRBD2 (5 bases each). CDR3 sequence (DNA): TGTGCCAGTAGTATAGATGGGGCCCCGGGGCTTACCTACGAGCAGTACTTC. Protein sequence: CASSIDGAPGLTYEQYF.